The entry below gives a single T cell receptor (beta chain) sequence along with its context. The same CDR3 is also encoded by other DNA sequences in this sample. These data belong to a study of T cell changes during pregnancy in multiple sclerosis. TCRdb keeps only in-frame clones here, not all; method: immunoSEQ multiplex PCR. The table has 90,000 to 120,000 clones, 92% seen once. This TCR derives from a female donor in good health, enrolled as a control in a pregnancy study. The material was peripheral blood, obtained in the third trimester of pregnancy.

The CDR3 is CASSRDSSNQPQHF. The CDR3, as DNA: TGTGCCAGCAGCAGGGACTCCAGCAATCAGCCCCAGCATTTT. The rearrangement uses TRBV6-5 and TRBJ1-5; possibly TRBD1 for D (5 bases). Germline V gene data show CDR1 as MNHEY and CDR2 as SVGAGI. The CDR3 contains 14 residues. V lost 6 bases to trimming and J lost 1 base, with 10 bases between them.